This is a list of T cell receptor beta chains from one sample in a study of blood T cells in healthy people across ages. TCRdb fed the 5' RACE reads into MiXCR, producing one record per CDR3 protein. The sample shows roughly 1.5 million distinct CDR3 sequences, less than 45% of them seen only once. The sequenced material came from blood. These TCRs come from a young woman in good health. The CDR3 runs from the conserved cysteine through the conserved F or W. The D gene is left open where the match is weak.

V: TRBV12-3/TRBV12-4; length: 14; D: .; CDR3: CASKSRVYNSPLHF
V: TRBV27; length: 14; D: .; CDR3: CASSLSMFLETQYF
V: TRBV9; length: 19; D: TRBD2; CDR3: CASSVAVSGKVYSYNEQFF
V: TRBV27; length: 16; D: TRBD1; CDR3: CASSLRKGQGGYEQYF
V: TRBV6-5; length: 13; D: TRBD1; CDR3: CASSDRVRNEQYF
V: TRBV14; length: 13; D: TRBD1; CDR3: CASSQDLQGAAFF
V: TRBV9; length: 14; D: TRBD2; CDR3: CASSVDSGRDIQYF
V: TRBV9; length: 14; D: TRBD1; CDR3: CASSVGTGYNEQFF
V: TRBV27; length: 15; D: .; CDR3: CASSLLGLNTGELFF
V: TRBV11-2; length: 17; D: .; CDR3: CASSLELVGAGTGELFF
V: TRBV5-5; length: 15; D: .; CDR3: CASSPGAPTYNEQFF
V: TRBV4-1; length: 16; D: .; CDR3: CASSQQRRGLVTEAFF
V: TRBV20-1; length: 14; D: .; CDR3: CSARKDSYNSPLHF
V: TRBV7-2; length: 14; D: .; CDR3: CASSLDTDSYEQYF
V: TRBV7-9; length: 13; D: TRBD1; CDR3: CASSTGGNSPLHF
V: TRBV19; length: 16; D: .; CDR3: CASSILGRPVGNEQFF
V: TRBV12-3/TRBV12-4; length: 15; D: .; CDR3: CASSLSLGGAETQYF
V: TRBV28; length: 16; D: .; CDR3: CASSTTTSSSYNEQYF
V: TRBV25-1; length: 17; D: .; CDR3: CASSEPGGQLAKNIQYF
V: TRBV5-1; length: 15; D: .; CDR3: CASSLGQQFPYEQYF
V: TRBV4-1; length: 15; D: .; CDR3: CASSPQEASYNEQFF
V: TRBV9; length: 14; D: .; CDR3: CASSVVGEAGTQYF
V: TRBV7-6; length: 17; D: TRBD2; CDR3: CASSFKVASGSSYEQYF
V: TRBV6-1; length: 13; D: TRBD1; CDR3: CASKRQGNTEAFF
V: TRBV24-1; length: 14; D: TRBD1; CDR3: CATSDGDSLNEQYF
V: TRBV6-1; length: 14; D: .; CDR3: CASSPQGFGRPQHF
V: TRBV9; length: 17; D: TRBD2; CDR3: CASSVGGRGPAADTQYF
V: TRBV10-2; length: 14; D: .; CDR3: CASKMRPDTGELFF
V: TRBV10-3; length: 14; D: TRBD1; CDR3: CAIKTVDRGPEQYF
V: TRBV6-2/TRBV6-3; length: 13; D: .; CDR3: CASSPSHSDTQYF
V: TRBV20-1; length: 12; D: TRBD1; CDR3: CSAGRGLDGYTF
V: TRBV27; length: 14; D: .; CDR3: CASSWRQGTDTQYF
V: TRBV6-5; length: 14; D: .; CDR3: CASTWDLARNEQYF
V: TRBV6-5; length: 13; D: TRBD1; CDR3: CASSEQGYDGYTF
V: TRBV2; length: 14; D: .; CDR3: CASSWDTLNTEAFF
V: TRBV28; length: 14; D: TRBD1; CDR3: CASSTTGLKNIQYF
V: TRBV29-1; length: 16; D: .; CDR3: CSATMTGEGINYGYTF
V: TRBV10-3; length: 14; D: TRBD2; CDR3: CAISKESGGKTQYF
V: TRBV3-1; length: 15; D: TRBD2; CDR3: CASSQRGGSMWTQYF
V: TRBV7-3; length: 17; D: TRBD1; CDR3: CASSLPRTGQNTGELFF
V: TRBV27; length: 15; D: TRBD1; CDR3: CASSSHRGNTDTQYF
V: TRBV5-1; length: 13; D: .; CDR3: CASSLEGRTEAFF
V: TRBV6-2/TRBV6-3; length: 17; D: TRBD2; CDR3: CASSRGLAQSSYNEQFF
V: TRBV9; length: 17; D: .; CDR3: CASSVLAGDRVYNEQFF
V: TRBV4-1; length: 14; D: .; CDR3: CASSQDTRVGKQYF
V: TRBV7-2; length: 15; D: TRBD2; CDR3: CASSPGGRDTDTQYF
V: TRBV29-1; length: 13; D: .; CDR3: CSVESGSVYEQYF
V: TRBV20-1; length: 14; D: .; CDR3: CSARRSEFGNEQFF
V: TRBV5-1; length: 14; D: .; CDR3: CASSLVESRPEQYF
V: TRBV13; length: 18; D: .; CDR3: CASSLGRLAPRSYNEQFF
V: TRBV20-1; length: 15; D: .; CDR3: CSAKPRTPHGGIQYF
V: TRBV7-9; length: 12; D: .; CDR3: CASGQRNEKLFF
V: TRBV12-3/TRBV12-4; length: 14; D: .; CDR3: CASSLALGGHTQYF
V: TRBV9; length: 16; D: TRBD1; CDR3: CASSVGPGTGNYGYTF
V: TRBV12-3/TRBV12-4; length: 12; D: .; CDR3: CASSFDRNTIYF
V: TRBV7-9; length: 16; D: .; CDR3: CASSLNAAHLSYEQYF
V: TRBV6-2/TRBV6-3; length: 12; D: .; CDR3: CASGVAKNIQYF
V: TRBV7-9; length: 15; D: TRBD1; CDR3: CASSSDREVGEKLFF
V: TRBV28; length: 15; D: TRBD1; CDR3: CASSLLGQEQETQYF
V: TRBV9; length: 15; D: TRBD1; CDR3: CASSVTGVSGNTIYF